This T cell receptor (beta chain) was captured in a study of blood T cell repertoires in COVID-19. Per the original methods: Amplification with reference gene primers provided the estimates of nucleated cell counts. The assay was immunoSEQ multiplex PCR, and TCRdb's table has in-frame clones only and misses some. That table supplies the V and J calls and clone size; D and trimming were determined from the DNA. The profile shows 250,000 to 350,000 clones, approximately 92% of them singletons. CDR3 length equals 15 residues. V dropped 4 bases and J dropped 8; count of bases not matched to a gene: 10. CDR1 and CDR2 from the germline V gene are SGDLS and YYNGEE.

This chain connects TRBV9 to TRBJ1-4, with 8 bases that match TRBD1. The source is a woman between 18 and 29 years old who had recovered from COVID-19. Sequencing input: PBMCs or T cells enriched from blood (not recorded which). CDR3 sequence: CASSRGDRWEEKLFF. As DNA, the CDR3 is TGTGCCAGCAGCCGGGGGGACAGGTGGGAAGAAAAACTGTTTTTT.